The clone carrying this T cell receptor beta chain was recorded many times. Investigators excluded patients with uncontrolled infection, other autoimmune disease, pregnancy or lactation. Blood was obtained at the first hyperthyroidism diagnosis, which preceded any ophthalmopathy symptoms. PBMCs came from more than 9 ml fresh peripheral blood. Template material for amplifying TCR beta CDR3 regions consisted of RNA transcripts. The TCR CDR3 was amplified in a first-round RT-PCR using the HTBI primer set. TCRdb re-derived calls from the multiplex PCR reads in MiXCR, one entry per CDR3 protein. The sample carries a few hundred thousand distinct CDR3 sequences, less than 15% recorded once. The sample belongs to a study of T cells in Graves' hyperthyroidism and ophthalmopathy. Study overall: Peripheral blood was taken when the disease was first diagnosed, before any treatment began.

Trimming took 5 bases from V and 1 from J; bases not matched to a gene: 5. The germline CDR1 and CDR2 sequences are MDHEN and SYDVKM. The CDR3 has 15 residues. Material: blood. The clonotype originates from a woman aged 40 to 50 with Graves' hyperthyroidism that later progressed to Graves' ophthalmopathy. The J gene is TRBJ2-3, the V gene TRBV28; TRBD2 matches 8 bases. The chain's CDR3 is CASSPWRGGTDTQYF. As DNA, the CDR3 is TGTGCCAGCAGTCCTTGGCGGGGGGGCACAGATACGCAGTATTTT. Combining the CDR3 with reference TRBV28 and TRBJ2-3 gives the whole variable domain DVKVTQSSRYLVKRTGEKVFLECVQDMDHENMFWYRQDPGLGLRLIYFSYDVKMKEKGDIPEGYSVSREKKERFSLILESASTNQTSMYLCASSPWRGGTDTQYFGPGTRLTVL.